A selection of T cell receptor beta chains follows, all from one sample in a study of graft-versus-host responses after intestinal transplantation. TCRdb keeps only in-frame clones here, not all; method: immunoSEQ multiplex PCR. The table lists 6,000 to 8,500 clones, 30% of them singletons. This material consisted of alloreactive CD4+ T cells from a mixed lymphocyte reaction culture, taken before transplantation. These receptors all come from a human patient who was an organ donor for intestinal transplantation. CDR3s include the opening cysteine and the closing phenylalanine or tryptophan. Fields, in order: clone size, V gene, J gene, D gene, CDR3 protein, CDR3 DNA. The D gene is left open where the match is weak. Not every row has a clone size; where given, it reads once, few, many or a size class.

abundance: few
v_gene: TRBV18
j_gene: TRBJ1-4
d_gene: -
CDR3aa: CASSLLSGSREKLFF
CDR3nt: TGTGCCAGCTCCCTTCTTTCGGGGTCGAGGGAAAAACTGTTTTTT

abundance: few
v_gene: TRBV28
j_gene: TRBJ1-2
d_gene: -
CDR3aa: CASSLWARRDYGYTF
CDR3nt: TGTGCCAGCAGTTTATGGGCCAGGAGGGACTATGGCTACACCTTC

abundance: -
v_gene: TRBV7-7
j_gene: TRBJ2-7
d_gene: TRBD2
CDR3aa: CASSLGCGRSTGGYEQYF
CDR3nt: TGTGCTAGCAGCTTAGGGTGTGGGCGGAGCACGGGGGGCTACGAGCAGTACTTC

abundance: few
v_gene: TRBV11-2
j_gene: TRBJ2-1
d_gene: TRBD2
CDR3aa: CASSFGGARANEQFF
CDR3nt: TGTGCCAGCAGTTTCGGGGGGGCCCGGGCAAATGAGCAGTTCTTC

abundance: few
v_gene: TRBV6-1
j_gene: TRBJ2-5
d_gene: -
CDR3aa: CASRSRDSQETQYF
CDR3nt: TGTGCCAGCAGGTCCCGGGACTCTCAAGAGACCCAGTACTTC

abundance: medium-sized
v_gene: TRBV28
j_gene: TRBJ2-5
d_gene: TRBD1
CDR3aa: CASTELRGLWGETQYF
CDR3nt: TGTGCCAGCACCGAACTCAGGGGGCTTTGGGGAGAGACCCAGTACTTC

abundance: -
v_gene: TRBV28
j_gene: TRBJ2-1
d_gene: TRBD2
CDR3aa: CASSRPGLAVSASIYNEQFF
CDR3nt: TGTGCCAGCAGTAGGCCGGGACTAGCGGTTTCCGCTTCAATATACAATGAGCAGTTCTTC

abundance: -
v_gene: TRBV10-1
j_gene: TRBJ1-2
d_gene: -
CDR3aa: CASPANYGYTF
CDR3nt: TGCGCCAGCCCGGCTAACTATGGCTACACCTTC

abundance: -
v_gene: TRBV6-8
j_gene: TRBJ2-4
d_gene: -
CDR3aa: CASSDNRVSIQYF
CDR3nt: TGTGCCAGCAGTGACAACAGGGTGAGCATTCAGTACTTC

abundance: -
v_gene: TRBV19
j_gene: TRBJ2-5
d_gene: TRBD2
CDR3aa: CASSLRARVGTSGRLETQYF
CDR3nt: TGTGCCAGTAGTCTACGCGCAAGGGTAGGGACTAGCGGGAGGCTGGAGACCCAGTACTTC

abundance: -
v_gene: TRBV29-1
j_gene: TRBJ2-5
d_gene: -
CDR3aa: CSVEDRRDRETQYF
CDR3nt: TGCAGCGTTGAAGATCGGCGAGACAGGGAGACCCAGTACTTC

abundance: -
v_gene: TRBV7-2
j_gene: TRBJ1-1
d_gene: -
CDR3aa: CASRYSLNTEAFF
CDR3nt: TGTGCCAGTCGGTACAGCTTGAACACTGAAGCTTTCTTT

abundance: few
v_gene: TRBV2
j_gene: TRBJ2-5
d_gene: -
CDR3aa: CASSEVKAGRQTQYF
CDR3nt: TGTGCCAGCAGTGAAGTGAAGGCGGGGCGGCAGACCCAGTACTTC

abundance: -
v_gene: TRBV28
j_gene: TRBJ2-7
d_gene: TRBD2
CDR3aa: CASSLSTSGSAYEQYF
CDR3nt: TGTGCCAGCAGTTTATCCACCAGCGGGAGCGCGTACGAGCAGTACTTC

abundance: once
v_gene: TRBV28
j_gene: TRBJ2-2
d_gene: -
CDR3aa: CASRWGGANTGELFF
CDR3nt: TGTGCCAGCAGGTGGGGAGGAGCGAACACCGGGGAGCTGTTTTTT

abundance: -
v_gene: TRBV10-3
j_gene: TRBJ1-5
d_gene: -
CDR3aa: CAISDRGNQPQHF
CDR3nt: TGTGCCATCAGTGACAGGGGCAATCAGCCCCAGCATTTT

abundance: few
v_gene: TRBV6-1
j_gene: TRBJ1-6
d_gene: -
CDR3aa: CASGVYNSPLHF
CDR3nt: TGTGCCAGCGGAGTCTATAATTCACCCCTCCACTTT

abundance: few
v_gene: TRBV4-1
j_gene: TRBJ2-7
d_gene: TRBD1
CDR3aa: CASSQVGGQGPREQYF
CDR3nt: TGCGCCAGCAGCCAAGTTGGGGGACAGGGCCCTCGGGAGCAGTACTTC

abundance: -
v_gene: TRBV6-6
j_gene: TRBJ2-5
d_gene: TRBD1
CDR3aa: CASSPRDRGVETQYF
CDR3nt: TGTGCCAGCAGTCCCCGGGACAGGGGAGTAGAGACCCAGTACTTC

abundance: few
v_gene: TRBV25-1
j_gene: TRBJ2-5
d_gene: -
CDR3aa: CASSDRVYPRTQYF
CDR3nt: TGTGCCAGCAGTGATCGAGTCTACCCGCGGACCCAGTACTTC

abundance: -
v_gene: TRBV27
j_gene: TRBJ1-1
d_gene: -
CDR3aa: CASSMTGNTEAFF
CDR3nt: TGTGCCAGCAGCATGACAGGGAACACTGAAGCTTTCTTT

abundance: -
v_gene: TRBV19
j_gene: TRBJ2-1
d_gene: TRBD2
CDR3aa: CASSPGLAGYNEQFF
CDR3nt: TGTGCCAGTAGTCCGGGACTAGCGGGGTACAATGAGCAGTTCTTC

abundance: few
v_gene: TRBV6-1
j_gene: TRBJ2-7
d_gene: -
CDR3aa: CASSQEGGAPYEQYF
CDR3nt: TGTGCCAGCAGCCAGGAAGGAGGGGCGCCCTACGAGCAGTACTTC

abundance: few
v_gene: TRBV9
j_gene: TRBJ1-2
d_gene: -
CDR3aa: CASSVASAGYGYTF
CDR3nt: TGTGCCAGCAGCGTAGCTTCGGCGGGCTATGGCTACACCTTC

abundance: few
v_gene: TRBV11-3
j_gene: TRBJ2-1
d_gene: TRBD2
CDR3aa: CASSFGRGAGNYNEQFF
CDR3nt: TGTGCCAGCAGCTTCGGGCGGGGGGCGGGCAACTACAATGAGCAGTTCTTC

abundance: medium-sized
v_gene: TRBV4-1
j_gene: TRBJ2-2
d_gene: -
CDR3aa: CASSHPVSTGELFF
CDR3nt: TGCGCCAGCAGCCACCCCGTATCCACCGGGGAGCTGTTTTTT

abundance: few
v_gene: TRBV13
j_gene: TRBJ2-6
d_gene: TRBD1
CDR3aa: CASKGDRHLPGANVLTF
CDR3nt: TGTGCCAGCAAGGGGGACAGGCACCTTCCTGGGGCCAACGTCCTGACTTTC

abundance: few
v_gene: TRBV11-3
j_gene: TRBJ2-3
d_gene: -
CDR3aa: CASSLGGTDTQYF
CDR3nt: TGTGCCAGCAGCTTAGGAGGAACAGATACGCAGTATTTT

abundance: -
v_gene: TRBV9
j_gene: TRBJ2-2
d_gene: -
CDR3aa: CASSPEPRNTGELFF
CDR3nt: TGTGCCAGCAGCCCAGAACCCAGGAACACCGGGGAGCTGTTTTTT

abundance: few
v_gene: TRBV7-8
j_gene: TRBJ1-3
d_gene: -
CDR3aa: CASSPSGTTGNTIYF
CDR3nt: TGTGCCAGCAGCCCATCCGGGACAACTGGAAACACCATATATTTT

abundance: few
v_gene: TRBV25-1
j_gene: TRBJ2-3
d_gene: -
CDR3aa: CASSEQTSTDTQYF
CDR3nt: TGTGCCAGCAGTGAACAAACTAGCACAGATACGCAGTATTTT

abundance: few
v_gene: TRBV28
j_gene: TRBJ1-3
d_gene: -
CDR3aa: CASSQTGGWAGNTIYF
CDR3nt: TGTGCCAGCAGTCAGACTGGTGGGTGGGCTGGAAACACCATATATTTT

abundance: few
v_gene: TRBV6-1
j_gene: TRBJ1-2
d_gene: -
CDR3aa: CASRGAGDGYTF
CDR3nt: TGTGCCAGCAGGGGGGCAGGGGATGGCTACACCTTC

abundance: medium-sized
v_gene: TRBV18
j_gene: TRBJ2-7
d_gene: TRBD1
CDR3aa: CASSRNTGGIQYEQYF
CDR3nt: TGTGCCAGCTCACGAAATACAGGGGGAATACAGTACGAGCAGTACTTC

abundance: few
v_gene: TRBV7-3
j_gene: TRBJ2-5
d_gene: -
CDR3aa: CASSLSVSAETQYF
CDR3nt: TGTGCCAGCAGCTTAAGCGTTTCCGCGGAGACCCAGTACTTC

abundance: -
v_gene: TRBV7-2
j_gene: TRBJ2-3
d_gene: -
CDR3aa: CASSLVGVPDTQYF
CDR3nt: TGTGCCAGCAGCTTAGTGGGAGTCCCAGATACGCAGTATTTT

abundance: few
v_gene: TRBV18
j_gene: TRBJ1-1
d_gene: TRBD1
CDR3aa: CASSRQGAPEAFF
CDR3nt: TGTGCCAGCTCACGGCAGGGGGCACCTGAAGCTTTCTTT

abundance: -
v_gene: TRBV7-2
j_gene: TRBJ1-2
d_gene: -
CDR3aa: CASSPGARGFGYGYTF
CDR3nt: TGTGCCAGCAGCCCAGGGGCGAGGGGTTTTGGCTATGGCTACACCTTC

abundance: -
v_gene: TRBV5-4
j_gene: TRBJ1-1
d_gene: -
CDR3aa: CASSQGVRVNTEAFF
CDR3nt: TGTGCCAGCAGCCAAGGGGTTAGGGTGAACACTGAAGCTTTCTTT

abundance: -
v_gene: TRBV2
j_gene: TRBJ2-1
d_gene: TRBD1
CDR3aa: CASSGGTASGDEQFF
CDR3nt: TGTGCCAGCAGTGGTGGGACAGCGTCTGGCGATGAGCAGTTCTTC

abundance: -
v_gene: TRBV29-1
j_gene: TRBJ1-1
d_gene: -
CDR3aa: CSVAGLNTEAFF
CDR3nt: TGCAGCGTTGCAGGATTGAACACTGAAGCTTTCTTT